Listed below are T cell receptor beta chains from one sample, sequenced in a study of identical twins. TCRdb independently ran MiXCR on the 5' RACE reads; one entry per CDR3 protein. The top ten clones hold 0.91% of a sample with 500,000 or so distinct CDR3 sequences, less than 25% of them seen once. These data were also filed under a second study, of T cells expressing NK-cell markers.

The sequenced material came from CD4+ T cells sorted from blood. The receptors here all came from a woman younger than 30 in good health. Both conserved end residues are part of each CDR3. Each record gives: J gene, D gene, clone size, V gene, CDR3 DNA, CDR3 protein. A D gene is named only where the DNA matches it firmly. For some rows the clone size is stated as once, few or many, or as a class when expanded; others skip it.

>TRBJ2-7|NA|few|TRBV9
TGTGCCAGCAGCGCCGGAGGACAAGCCACCTACGAGCAGTACTTC
CASSAGGQATYEQYF
>TRBJ2-1|NA|NA|TRBV7-3
TGTGCCAGCAGCTTTACTAGCTCGAGTGAGCAGTTCTTC
CASSFTSSSEQFF
>TRBJ1-1|TRBD1|NA|TRBV7-8
TGTGCCAGCAGCTTAGAACCCCCTTCAGGGGGCACTGAAGCTTTCTTT
CASSLEPPSGGTEAFF
>TRBJ2-5|TRBD1|NA|TRBV6-5
TGTGCCAGCACCCCAGGGGGAGAGACCCAGTACTTC
CASTPGGETQYF
>TRBJ2-1|TRBD2|few|TRBV20-1
TGCAGTGCAAGACTAGCGGGGGCGTACAATGAGCAGTTCTTC
CSARLAGAYNEQFF
>TRBJ2-1|NA|few|TRBV18
TGTGCCAGCTCACCACCGCGACGGATCTCAATTTACAATGAGCAGTTCTTC
CASSPPRRISIYNEQFF
>TRBJ2-1|NA|NA|TRBV7-6
TGTGCCAGCAGCCCCCTCTGGGGAAACGGTGAGCAGTTCTTC
CASSPLWGNGEQFF
>TRBJ1-1|NA|few|TRBV7-6
TGTGCCAGCAGCTTAGAATGGGAATTGAACACTGAAGCTTTCTTT
CASSLEWELNTEAFF
>TRBJ2-1|NA|NA|TRBV7-9
TGTGCCAGCAGCTTCACGCTCCTATGGAATGAGCAGTTCTTC
CASSFTLLWNEQFF
>TRBJ2-1|NA|NA|TRBV6-1
TGTGCCAGCAAGTGGGGCCACTCCTACAATGAGCAGTTCTTC
CASKWGHSYNEQFF
>TRBJ1-3|NA|few|TRBV12-3/TRBV12-4
TGTGCCAGCAGTCGGACAGACCGAAACACCATATATTTT
CASSRTDRNTIYF
>TRBJ2-2|NA|NA|TRBV9
TGTGCCAGCAGGGCATCGCCGGACACCGGGGAGCTGTTTTTT
CASRASPDTGELFF
>TRBJ2-7|TRBD2|few|TRBV10-1
TGCGCCAGCAGTGAGTTTAGCGGGAGGACCAGCTCCTACGAGCAGTACTTC
CASSEFSGRTSSYEQYF
>TRBJ2-6|NA|NA|TRBV20-1
TGCAGTGCTAGTACAGGGCGGTACTCTGGGGCCAACGTCCTGACTTTC
CSASTGRYSGANVLTF
>TRBJ2-1|TRBD2|NA|TRBV20-1
TGCAGTGCTAGAGACCTAGCGGGGTTGAGCTCCTACAATGAGCAGTTCTTC
CSARDLAGLSSYNEQFF
>TRBJ1-2|NA|few|TRBV6-5
TGTGCCAGCAGTTACTCGGGCATAGGGGGTGGCTACACCTTC
CASSYSGIGGGYTF
>TRBJ2-1|NA|few|TRBV5-1
TGCGCCAGCACCGGACAGACCCTTCGGAAGGAGCAGTTCTTC
CASTGQTLRKEQFF
>TRBJ1-2|NA|few|TRBV29-1
TGCAGCGTGGGGGACTCCACCTATGGCTACACCTTC
CSVGDSTYGYTF
>TRBJ1-6|NA|NA|TRBV7-3
TGTGCCAGCAGCTTAGGTCCGGTGGGGAATTCACCCCTCCACTTT
CASSLGPVGNSPLHF
>TRBJ2-1|TRBD2|NA|TRBV9
TGTGCCAGCAGCCCTGGGACTAGCGGGAGTGAGCAGTTCTTC
CASSPGTSGSEQFF
>TRBJ1-5|TRBD1|once|TRBV20-1
TGCAGTGCTAGACTCAGGGGGCCGGGCAATCAGCCCCAGCATTTT
CSARLRGPGNQPQHF
>TRBJ2-3|TRBD2|NA|TRBV4-3
TGCGCCAGCAGCACCCGACTAGCGGGAGTCGCAGATACGCAGTATTTT
CASSTRLAGVADTQYF
>TRBJ1-1|NA|NA|TRBV5-8
TGTGCCAGCAGCTTGCGTCAGCTGGGGACCATGAACACTGAAGCTTTCTTT
CASSLRQLGTMNTEAFF
>TRBJ1-1|NA|NA|TRBV10-3
TGTGCCATCAGCCCGGGACAGAACACTGAAGCTTTCTTT
CAISPGQNTEAFF
>TRBJ2-5|NA|many|TRBV20-1
TGCAGTGCTAGGGGGGGAGAAGAGACCCAGTACTTC
CSARGGEETQYF
>TRBJ1-1|NA|few|TRBV12-3/TRBV12-4
TGTGCCAGCAGTGTGGGACATCCCACTGAAGCTTTCTTT
CASSVGHPTEAFF
>TRBJ2-5|NA|few|TRBV30
TGTGCCTGGAGTGTCTTGGGTCGCCAAGAGACCCAGTACTTC
CAWSVLGRQETQYF
>TRBJ2-3|NA|few|TRBV12-3/TRBV12-4
TGTGCCAGCAGTTTTGTAACCACAGATACGCAGTATTTT
CASSFVTTDTQYF
>TRBJ1-1|NA|many|TRBV3-1
TGTGCCAGCAGCCGCCATGGTTCGGAAGCTTTCTTT
CASSRHGSEAFF
>TRBJ2-7|TRBD1|NA|TRBV7-8
TGTGCCAGCAGCACCCGGACAGGGAACTACGAGCAGTACTTC
CASSTRTGNYEQYF
>TRBJ2-1|NA|NA|TRBV6-2/TRBV6-3
TGTGCCAGCAGTTACTCATCCGGGGCGTTTAACAATGAGCAGTTCTTC
CASSYSSGAFNNEQFF
>TRBJ2-1|NA|few|TRBV9
TGTGCCAGCAGCGTATTCGGGGTAGATTACAATGAGCAGTTCTTC
CASSVFGVDYNEQFF
>TRBJ2-2|NA|NA|TRBV2
TGTGCCAGCAGTGAAGTGGTTCCCGGGGAGCTGTTTTTT
CASSEVVPGELFF
>TRBJ2-7|NA|few|TRBV20-1
TGCGGGTCTACAGGGAGGAATGGAGGCGAGCAGTACTTC
CGSTGRNGGEQYF
>TRBJ2-6|NA|few|TRBV20-1
TGCAGTGCCCCGAGGGAGGCTGGGGCCAACGTCCTGACTTTC
CSAPREAGANVLTF
>TRBJ2-7|NA|NA|TRBV6-1
TGTGCCAGCCTTCTTAGCGGTTTAGCCTCCTACGAGCAGTACTTC
CASLLSGLASYEQYF
>TRBJ2-7|TRBD2|NA|TRBV7-9
TGTGCCAGCAGCCGTACGACTAGCGGGAGAGGATACGAGCAGTACTTC
CASSRTTSGRGYEQYF
>TRBJ2-5|NA|NA|TRBV29-1
TGCAGCGTCGCCCAGGGGTCGGAGACCCAGTACTTC
CSVAQGSETQYF
>TRBJ2-7|NA|few|TRBV29-1
TGCAGCGTTGGCGGCGGACTCTCCTACGAGCAGTACTTC
CSVGGGLSYEQYF
>TRBJ2-3|NA|NA|TRBV20-1
TGCAGTGCTGCAGGGGTAGCAGATACGCAGTATTTT
CSAAGVADTQYF
>TRBJ2-5|NA|NA|TRBV6-6
TGTGCCACCCTATGGGAGACCCAGTACTTC
CATLWETQYF
>TRBJ2-3|NA|NA|TRBV5-1
TGCGCCAGCAGCCCGCAGCAGGCTGCAGATACGCAGTATTTT
CASSPQQAADTQYF
>TRBJ2-5|NA|NA|TRBV25-1
TGTGCCAGCAGTGATATAGACAGACACCAAGAGACCCAGTACTTC
CASSDIDRHQETQYF
>TRBJ2-1|NA|NA|TRBV12-3/TRBV12-4
TGTGCCAGCAGTTTAGCGCATACAGGTGGGGGCAATGAGCAGTTCTTC
CASSLAHTGGGNEQFF
>TRBJ2-3|NA|NA|TRBV18
TGTGCCAGCTCACCTCCGGGACCAGATACGCAGTATTTT
CASSPPGPDTQYF
>TRBJ1-5|NA|NA|TRBV12-5
TGTGCTAGTGGTGGGGACGGGGGATATCAGCCCCAGCATTTT
CASGGDGGYQPQHF
>TRBJ2-3|NA|few|TRBV12-5
TGTGCTAGTGGTTTGGTGGGCAGGGACGGAATAGATACGCAGTATTTT
CASGLVGRDGIDTQYF
>TRBJ1-2|NA|NA|TRBV3-1
TGTGCCAGCAGCCCGGACTTTTTCAATCGGGGTGGCTACACCTTC
CASSPDFFNRGGYTF
>TRBJ2-1|NA|many|TRBV6-5
TGTGCCAGCAGTTACCCCGCAGGAGAGCAGTTCTTC
CASSYPAGEQFF
>TRBJ1-6|NA|NA|TRBV25-1
TGTGCCAGCAAATTACAGGGCGGATCACCCCTCCACTTT
CASKLQGGSPLHF
>TRBJ2-4|TRBD2|NA|TRBV10-1
TGCGCCAGCAGCCTTGGGACTAGCGGAAACATTCAGTACTTC
CASSLGTSGNIQYF
>TRBJ2-7|TRBD2|NA|TRBV7-9
TGTGCCAGCAGCTTACCTAGCGGTAGCTCCTACGAGCAGTACTTC
CASSLPSGSSYEQYF
>TRBJ2-2|TRBD1|few|TRBV5-5
TGTGCCAGCAGCACCCGGACAGGGAACACCGGGGAGCTGTTTTTT
CASSTRTGNTGELFF
>TRBJ1-6|NA|few|TRBV20-1
TGCAGTGCCTCGGCAGCGCATAATTCACCCCTCCACTTT
CSASAAHNSPLHF